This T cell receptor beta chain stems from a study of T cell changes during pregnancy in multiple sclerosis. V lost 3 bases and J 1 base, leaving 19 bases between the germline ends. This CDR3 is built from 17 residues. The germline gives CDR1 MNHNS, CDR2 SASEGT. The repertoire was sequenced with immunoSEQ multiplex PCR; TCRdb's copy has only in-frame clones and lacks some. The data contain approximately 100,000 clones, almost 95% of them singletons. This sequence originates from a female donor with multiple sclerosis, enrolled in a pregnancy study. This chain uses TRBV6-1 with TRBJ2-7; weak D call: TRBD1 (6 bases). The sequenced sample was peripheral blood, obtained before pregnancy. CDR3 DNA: TGTGCCAGCAGTGAGGGTACGTACAGGGACAATTCCTACGAGCAGTACTTC. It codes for CASSEGTYRDNSYEQYF.